The T cell receptor (beta chain) described here comes from a study of vaccination effects on CD4 cells after COVID-19. The germline V gene encodes CDR1 MNHEY and CDR2 SMNVEV (reference sequence). V lost 3 bases to trimming and J lost 5 bases; unmatched junction nucleotides: 7. This CDR3 is built from 15 residues. Prior to sequencing, the ViraFEST assay stimulated PBMC with viral peptide pools, which expanded the antigen-specific CD4+ T cells. Having been cultured for 10 days, the cells underwent CD4+ T cell isolation. No vaccinee had earlier SARS-CoV-2 infection, and nucleocapsid antibodies were negative. Details on this clone: As yet, its antigen is unknown.

Some clones are missing from TCRdb's copy, which holds only in-frame ones; the method was immunoSEQ multiplex PCR. Of 25,000 or so clones listed, 71% are singletons. The starting material was CD4+ T cells from PBMCs cultured with HCoV-OC43 spike peptides, obtained before COVID-19 vaccination. Subset indicated: HCoV-OC43 spike overlapping peptide pool stimulation. This clonotype originated in a human donor who received a COVID-19 vaccine. The chain links TRBV27 to TRBJ2-5; 9 positions match TRBD1. Here the CDR3 reads CASSFGQGMGETQYF. CDR3 nucleotide sequence: TGTGCCAGCAGTTTCGGACAGGGGATGGGGGAGACCCAGTACTTC.